These T cell receptor beta chains were read from a single sample in a study of cytomegalovirus exposure and HLA in healthy donors. Method: immunoSEQ multiplex PCR; TCRdb's copy keeps in-frame clones and lacks some. The sample has 110,000 to 150,000 clones, around three quarters seen once. The sequenced sample consisted of PBMCs. The receptors were sampled from a man in his forties in good health and CMV-seronegative. CDR3s include the opening cysteine and the closing phenylalanine or tryptophan. Fields, in order: CDR3 length, D gene, clone size, J gene, V gene, CDR3 protein, CDR3 DNA. D genes are given only for firm matches. The size of a clone is reported for some rows only, either as once, few or many, or as a class for expanded clones.

CDR3 length: 18
D gene: TRBD1
clone size: -
J gene: TRBJ2-3
V gene: TRBV25-1
CDR3 protein: CASSQRDKGGSVGDTQYF
CDR3 DNA: TGTGCCAGCAGCCAGAGAGACAAAGGGGGCTCGGTTGGAGATACGCAGTATTTT

CDR3 length: 17
D gene: TRBD1
clone size: -
J gene: TRBJ1-1
V gene: TRBV7-9
CDR3 protein: CASSPHQGAGVNTEAFF
CDR3 DNA: TGTGCCAGCAGCCCCCACCAGGGGGCGGGAGTGAACACTGAAGCTTTCTTT

CDR3 length: 15
D gene: TRBD2
clone size: few
J gene: TRBJ2-1
V gene: TRBV9
CDR3 protein: CASSVGGRAYNEQFF
CDR3 DNA: TGTGCCAGCAGCGTGGGCGGGAGGGCCTACAATGAGCAGTTCTTC

CDR3 length: 13
D gene: -
clone size: -
J gene: TRBJ1-4
V gene: TRBV19
CDR3 protein: CASSINSNEKLFF
CDR3 DNA: TGTGCCAGTAGTATCAACAGTAATGAAAAACTGTTTTTT

CDR3 length: 15
D gene: TRBD1
clone size: -
J gene: TRBJ1-2
V gene: TRBV6-5
CDR3 protein: CASSRREQGTDGYTF
CDR3 DNA: TGTGCCAGCAGCCGCCGCGAACAGGGGACCGATGGCTACACCTTC

CDR3 length: 15
D gene: -
clone size: -
J gene: TRBJ2-7
V gene: TRBV12-5
CDR3 protein: CASGLVPGVDYEQYF
CDR3 DNA: TGTGCTAGTGGTTTGGTCCCGGGAGTAGACTACGAGCAGTACTTC

CDR3 length: 18
D gene: TRBD1
clone size: once
J gene: TRBJ1-6
V gene: TRBV30
CDR3 protein: CAWRKGQGEGSYNSPLHF
CDR3 DNA: TGTGCCTGGAGGAAAGGACAGGGCGAAGGGTCCTATAATTCACCCCTCCACTTT

CDR3 length: 16
D gene: TRBD1
clone size: -
J gene: TRBJ1-3
V gene: TRBV9
CDR3 protein: CASSPTGGTTGNTIYF
CDR3 DNA: TGTGCCAGCAGCCCCACAGGGGGGACAACAGGAAACACCATATATTTT

CDR3 length: 15
D gene: -
clone size: few
J gene: TRBJ1-2
V gene: TRBV7-8
CDR3 protein: CASNQIYSRTYGYTF
CDR3 DNA: TGTGCCAGTAACCAAATCTACAGTCGAACCTATGGCTACACCTTC

CDR3 length: 14
D gene: -
clone size: -
J gene: TRBJ2-4
V gene: TRBV5-1
CDR3 protein: CASSLSLAKNIQYF
CDR3 DNA: TGCGCCAGCAGCTTGTCTCTCGCCAAAAACATTCAGTACTTC

CDR3 length: 15
D gene: -
clone size: few
J gene: TRBJ2-7
V gene: TRBV18
CDR3 protein: CASSPTPSKGHEQYF
CDR3 DNA: TGTGCCAGCTCGCCAACACCCTCCAAGGGGCACGAGCAGTACTTC

CDR3 length: 14
D gene: -
clone size: few
J gene: TRBJ1-1
V gene: TRBV9
CDR3 protein: CASSSEARVTEAFF
CDR3 DNA: TGTGCCAGCAGCTCCGAAGCCAGGGTCACTGAAGCTTTCTTT

CDR3 length: 16
D gene: -
clone size: -
J gene: TRBJ1-2
V gene: TRBV4-3
CDR3 protein: CASSQDPSGAAGGYTF
CDR3 DNA: TGCGCCAGCAGCCAAGACCCGAGCGGGGCAGCAGGAGGCTACACCTTC

CDR3 length: 17
D gene: -
clone size: -
J gene: TRBJ2-2
V gene: TRBV10-3
CDR3 protein: CAISGPGTSSNTGELFF
CDR3 DNA: TGTGCCATCAGCGGCCCCGGGACTTCATCGAACACCGGGGAGCTGTTTTTT

CDR3 length: 14
D gene: -
clone size: -
J gene: TRBJ1-2
V gene: TRBV9
CDR3 protein: CASSVYEGLDGYTF
CDR3 DNA: TGTGCCAGCAGCGTATATGAGGGCCTTGATGGCTACACCTTC

CDR3 length: 14
D gene: -
clone size: -
J gene: TRBJ2-2
V gene: TRBV28
CDR3 protein: CASSPVLNTGELFF
CDR3 DNA: TGTGCCAGCAGCCCGGTCTTGAACACCGGGGAGCTGTTTTTT

CDR3 length: 12
D gene: -
clone size: -
J gene: TRBJ1-3
V gene: TRBV10-2
CDR3 protein: CASTRAGNTIYF
CDR3 DNA: TGCGCCAGCACCAGGGCAGGGAACACCATATATTTT

CDR3 length: 15
D gene: TRBD1
clone size: -
J gene: TRBJ1-5
V gene: TRBV28
CDR3 protein: CATRAGGVSNQPQHF
CDR3 DNA: TGTGCCACCAGGGCAGGGGGAGTCAGCAATCAGCCCCAGCATTTT

CDR3 length: 16
D gene: -
clone size: -
J gene: TRBJ2-7
V gene: TRBV5-1
CDR3 protein: CASSLAAGFSVDEQYF
CDR3 DNA: TGCGCCAGCAGCTTGGCCGCAGGGTTCTCCGTCGACGAGCAGTACTTC

CDR3 length: 15
D gene: TRBD2
clone size: -
J gene: TRBJ2-7
V gene: TRBV7-6
CDR3 protein: CASSFDSGRFYEQYF
CDR3 DNA: TGTGCCAGCAGTTTCGATAGCGGGAGATTCTACGAGCAGTACTTC

CDR3 length: 15
D gene: TRBD2
clone size: few
J gene: TRBJ2-7
V gene: TRBV11-2
CDR3 protein: CASSPPLAGGFEQYF
CDR3 DNA: TGTGCCAGCAGCCCGCCCCTAGCGGGAGGTTTCGAGCAGTACTTC

CDR3 length: 15
D gene: TRBD2
clone size: -
J gene: TRBJ2-3
V gene: TRBV13
CDR3 protein: CASSLRLAGEDTQYF
CDR3 DNA: TGTGCCAGCAGCTTACGCCTAGCGGGGGAAGATACGCAGTATTTT

CDR3 length: 15
D gene: -
clone size: -
J gene: TRBJ2-7
V gene: TRBV6-5
CDR3 protein: CASRASGTLDYEQYF
CDR3 DNA: TGTGCCAGCAGGGCGAGCGGGACACTGGACTACGAGCAGTACTTC

CDR3 length: 15
D gene: TRBD2
clone size: few
J gene: TRBJ2-7
V gene: TRBV5-1
CDR3 protein: CASSLVVSGGHEQYF
CDR3 DNA: TGCGCCAGCAGCTTGGTGGTTAGCGGGGGCCACGAGCAGTACTTC

CDR3 length: 13
D gene: -
clone size: -
J gene: TRBJ2-1
V gene: TRBV7-7
CDR3 protein: CASSYGTLGEQFF
CDR3 DNA: TGTGCCAGCAGCTACGGGACTTTGGGTGAGCAGTTCTTC

CDR3 length: 17
D gene: -
clone size: -
J gene: TRBJ1-6
V gene: TRBV15
CDR3 protein: CATSRDLMGAGNSPLHF
CDR3 DNA: TGTGCCACCAGCAGAGATCTGATGGGGGCAGGGAATTCACCCCTCCACTTT

CDR3 length: 14
D gene: TRBD2
clone size: -
J gene: TRBJ2-3
V gene: TRBV9
CDR3 protein: CASGTSGSTDTQYF
CDR3 DNA: TGTGCCAGCGGGACTAGCGGCTCCACAGATACGCAGTATTTT

CDR3 length: 13
D gene: -
clone size: -
J gene: TRBJ1-1
V gene: TRBV15
CDR3 protein: CATSRGQNTEAFF
CDR3 DNA: TGTGCCACCAGCAGAGGACAGAACACTGAAGCTTTCTTT

CDR3 length: 14
D gene: TRBD1
clone size: -
J gene: TRBJ2-7
V gene: TRBV2
CDR3 protein: CARGLTGGFDEQYF
CDR3 DNA: TGTGCCAGGGGTTTGACAGGGGGCTTCGACGAGCAGTACTTC

CDR3 length: 12
D gene: -
clone size: -
J gene: TRBJ1-2
V gene: TRBV29-1
CDR3 protein: CSVAEGDYGYTF
CDR3 DNA: TGCAGCGTTGCGGAGGGTGACTATGGCTACACCTTC

CDR3 length: 14
D gene: -
clone size: -
J gene: TRBJ2-5
V gene: TRBV6-6
CDR3 protein: CASSYSKHQETQYF
CDR3 DNA: TGTGCCAGCAGTTACTCGAAGCACCAAGAGACCCAGTACTTC

CDR3 length: 14
D gene: -
clone size: once
J gene: TRBJ2-7
V gene: TRBV5-1
CDR3 protein: CASSLTGDSYEQYF
CDR3 DNA: TGCGCCAGCAGCTTGACCGGGGATTCCTACGAGCAGTACTTC

CDR3 length: 16
D gene: TRBD1
clone size: -
J gene: TRBJ2-1
V gene: TRBV5-4
CDR3 protein: CASGAQGQGGHNEQFF
CDR3 DNA: TGTGCCAGCGGGGCCCAGGGACAGGGAGGTCACAATGAGCAGTTCTTC

CDR3 length: 13
D gene: TRBD1
clone size: few
J gene: TRBJ1-1
V gene: TRBV10-3
CDR3 protein: CAITETGARATFF
CDR3 DNA: TGTGCCATCACCGAGACAGGGGCACGGGCAACTTTCTTT

CDR3 length: 13
D gene: TRBD1
clone size: -
J gene: TRBJ2-7
V gene: TRBV5-4
CDR3 protein: CASSFGQGNEQYF
CDR3 DNA: TGTGCCAGCAGCTTCGGACAGGGTAACGAGCAGTACTTC

CDR3 length: 13
D gene: -
clone size: -
J gene: TRBJ1-2
V gene: TRBV27
CDR3 protein: CASSFDSNYGYTF
CDR3 DNA: TGTGCCAGCAGTTTCGACAGCAACTATGGCTACACCTTC

CDR3 length: 14
D gene: -
clone size: -
J gene: TRBJ1-2
V gene: TRBV6-1
CDR3 protein: CATTRESRNYGYTF
CDR3 DNA: TGTGCCACTACTCGAGAGTCGAGGAACTATGGCTACACCTTC

CDR3 length: 10
D gene: TRBD2
clone size: -
J gene: TRBJ2-7
V gene: TRBV28
CDR3 protein: CASSGREQYF
CDR3 DNA: TGTGCCAGCAGCGGGAGGGAGCAGTACTTC

CDR3 length: 15
D gene: TRBD2
clone size: -
J gene: TRBJ2-3
V gene: TRBV5-1
CDR3 protein: CASSLQSGITDTQYF
CDR3 DNA: TGCGCCAGCAGCTTGCAAAGCGGGATCACAGATACGCAGTATTTT

CDR3 length: 13
D gene: -
clone size: -
J gene: TRBJ2-5
V gene: TRBV10-2
CDR3 protein: CASSAGYQETQYF
CDR3 DNA: TGCGCCAGCAGTGCCGGGTACCAAGAGACCCAGTACTTC

CDR3 length: 14
D gene: TRBD1
clone size: -
J gene: TRBJ2-7
V gene: TRBV5-1
CDR3 protein: CASSSDRGRWEQYF
CDR3 DNA: TGCGCCAGCAGCTCGGACAGGGGGCGCTGGGAGCAGTACTTC

CDR3 length: 13
D gene: TRBD2
clone size: -
J gene: TRBJ2-7
V gene: TRBV10-3
CDR3 protein: CAIDKNGEGEQYF
CDR3 DNA: TGTGCCATCGACAAGAACGGGGAGGGGGAGCAGTACTTC

CDR3 length: 13
D gene: -
clone size: -
J gene: TRBJ1-1
V gene: TRBV2
CDR3 protein: CASRDSPHTEAFF
CDR3 DNA: TGTGCCAGCCGGGACTCCCCCCACACTGAAGCTTTCTTT